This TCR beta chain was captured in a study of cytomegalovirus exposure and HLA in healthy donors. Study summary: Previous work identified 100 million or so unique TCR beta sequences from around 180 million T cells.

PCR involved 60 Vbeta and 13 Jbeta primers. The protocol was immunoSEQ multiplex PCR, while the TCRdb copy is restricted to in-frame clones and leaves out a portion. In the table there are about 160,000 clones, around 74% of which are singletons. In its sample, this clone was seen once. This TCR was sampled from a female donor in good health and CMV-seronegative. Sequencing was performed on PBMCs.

In DNA form, the CDR3 reads TGTGCCAGCGAGACTAGCGGCTTTCTAGCCAAAAACATTCAGTACTTC. It encodes CASETSGFLAKNIQYF. This chain uses TRBV28 with TRBJ2-4, with 9 bases identical to TRBD2. Trimming took 8 bases from V and 0 from J; bases not matched to a gene: 8. Germline CDR1 and CDR2: MDHEN and SYDVKM. The CDR3 loop spans 16 amino acids.